This passage covers 10 T cell receptor beta chains from one sample sequenced in a study of regulatory T cells in long-lasting Graves disease. This sample's time point: newly diagnosed GD, antithyroid drugs for less than 3 months. Following extraction of RNA from PBMCs, that RNA was used to make the TCR library. Construction of TCR beta libraries relied on iRepertoire HTBI primers and on Arm-PCR targeting CDR3 regions. TCRdb called the multiplex PCR reads again in MiXCR, with one record for every CDR3 protein. The table includes 200,000 to 300,000 distinct CDR3 sequences, 20% to 25% detected once. Sequencing was performed on peripheral blood mononuclear cells (PBMCs), taken at new diagnosis, from a patient treated with antithyroid drugs. These receptors came from a female donor with Graves disease.

This clonotype was counted at least ten times. The rearrangement uses TRBV19 and TRBJ2-7; 10 nucleotides agree with TRBD1. The CDR3 runs 13 residues. The trim removed 7 bases at V and 3 bases at J, leaving 3 bases unmatched. Germline CDR1 is LNHDA and CDR2 is SQIVND (reference sequence). This CDR3 reads CASMRTGGYEQYF. In DNA, the CDR3 is TGTGCCAGTATGCGGACAGGGGGCTACGAGCAGTACTTC.

This chain connects TRBV7-2 to TRBJ2-3, with TRBD1 identical over 12 bases. The CDR3 extends over 14 amino acids. V lost 5 bases and J lost 4; bases outside the gene matches: 1. From germline, CDR1 is SGHTA and CDR2 FQGNSA. This CDR3 is CASSRDRGPDTQYF. The CDR3 bases are TGTGCCAGCAGCCGGGACAGGGGGCCAGATACGCAGTATTTT.

This clonotype was recorded a few times. The chain recombines TRBV2 with TRBJ2-3, with 9 bases fitting TRBD1. V gave up 6 bases and J gave up 2 bases; unmatched junction bases: 6. CDR1 is SNHLY and CDR2 is FYNNEI in the germline V gene. The CDR3 runs to 15 residues. CDR3 sequence reads: CASRSGTGTTDTQYF. Here the CDR3 DNA reads TGTGCCAGCAGGTCCGGGACAGGGACCACAGATACGCAGTATTTT.

This clonotype was found many times. CDR3 nucleotide sequence: TGCAGTGCTCCCCCTGCAGGGACGTACGAGCAGTACTTC. Its translation is CSAPPAGTYEQYF. This chain joins TRBV20-1 and TRBJ2-7, with D perhaps TRBD1 or TRBD2 (5 bases each). The CDR3 totals 13 residues. Trimming removed 5 bases at V and 4 bases at J, with 15 bases between. CDR1 and CDR2 from the germline V gene are DFQATT and SNEGSKA (reference sequence).

In this sample, this clonotype turned up many times. The rearrangement links TRBV19 to TRBJ2-5, with D possibly TRBD1 on 6 matching bases. Between the trimmed V and J ends, which lost 3 bases and 2 bases, there was a span of 10 bases. Per the germline V gene, CDR1 is LNHDA and CDR2 is SQIVND (reference sequence). The CDR3 spans 14 residues. CDR3 loop: CASSIGQGQETQYF. CDR3 nucleotide sequence: TGTGCCAGTAGTATCGGGCAGGGGCAAGAGACCCAGTACTTC.

There are many counts of this clonotype. CDR3 nucleotides: TGTGCCAGCGGACCAGACAGGGGAGAGACCCAGTACTTC. This codes for CASGPDRGETQYF. J is TRBJ2-5 and V is TRBV6-2 or TRBV6-3, with TRBD1 matching 8 bases. V shed 8 bases, J shed 4 bases, and the junction held 6 bases outside the gene matches. This CDR3 has 13 amino acids. Germline CDR1 is MNHEY and CDR2 is SVGEGT.

This clonotype was observed at least ten times. This chain links TRBV10-3 with TRBJ2-2; D possibly corresponds to TRBD1 (6 bases). Germline V gives CDR1 ENHRY, CDR2 SYGVKD. The CDR3 totals 16 residues. Trimming shortened V by 6 bases and J by 5 bases, and 19 bases separated the two germline ends. CDR3 region: CAISTDRISDTGELFF. In DNA, the CDR3 is TGTGCCATCAGCACAGACAGGATCTCTGATACCGGGGAGCTGTTTTTT.

This clonotype was recorded at least ten times. This chain links TRBV6-2 or TRBV6-3 with TRBJ2-3, with D maybe TRBD1 (6 bases). Trimming pared 2 bases from V and 5 bases from J, leaving 11 bases between. From germline, CDR1 is MNHEY and CDR2 SVGEGT. The CDR3 is 14 residues long. The CDR3 region is CASSYVRGGDTQYF. CDR3 in DNA: TGTGCCAGCAGTTACGTCAGGGGCGGAGATACGCAGTATTTT.

Many counts were recorded for this clonotype. The chain recombines TRBV28 with TRBJ1-1; 9 bases match TRBD1. Germline CDR1 MDHEN, CDR2 SYDVKM. CDR3 length: 17 amino acids. Trimming at V came to 2 bases and at J to 3 bases, leaving 10 bases not matched to a gene. The CDR3 DNA reads as TGTGCCAGCAGTTTACTCGGGACAGGGTTACGATACACTGAAGCTTTCTTT. Its protein product is CASSLLGTGLRYTEAFF.

This clonotype appeared many times. The rearrangement joins TRBV7-2 to TRBJ2-5; 7 bases match TRBD1. The CDR3 runs to 15 residues. The V and J ends lost 4 bases and 2 bases, in that order; junction bases with no gene match: 7. Germline CDR1 is SGHTA and CDR2 is FQGNSA. The CDR3 DNA sequence: TGTGCCAGCAGCTACTACCGGGACAGTCAAGAGACCCAGTACTTC. This sequence encodes CASSYYRDSQETQYF.